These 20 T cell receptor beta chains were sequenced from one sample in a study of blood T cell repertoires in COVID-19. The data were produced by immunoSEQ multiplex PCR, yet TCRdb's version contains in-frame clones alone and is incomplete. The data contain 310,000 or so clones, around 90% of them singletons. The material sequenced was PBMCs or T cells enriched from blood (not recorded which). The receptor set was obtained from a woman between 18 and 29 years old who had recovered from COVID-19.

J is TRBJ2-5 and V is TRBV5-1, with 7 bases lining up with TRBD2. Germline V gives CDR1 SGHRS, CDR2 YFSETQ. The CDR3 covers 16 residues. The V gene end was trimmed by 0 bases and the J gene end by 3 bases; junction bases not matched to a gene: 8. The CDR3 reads CASSLGTGGMEETQYF. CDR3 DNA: TGCGCCAGCAGCTTGGGTACGGGGGGAATGGAAGAGACCCAGTACTTC. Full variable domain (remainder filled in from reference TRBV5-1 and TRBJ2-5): KAGVTQTPRYLIKTRGQQVTLSCSPISGHRSVSWYQQTPGQGLQFLFEYFSETQRNKGNFPGRFSGRQFSNSRSEMNVSTLELGDSALYLCASSLGTGGMEETQYFGPGTRLLVL.

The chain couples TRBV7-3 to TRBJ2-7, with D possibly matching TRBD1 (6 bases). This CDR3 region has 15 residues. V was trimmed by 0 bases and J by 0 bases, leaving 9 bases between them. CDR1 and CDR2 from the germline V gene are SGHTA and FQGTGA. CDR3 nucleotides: TGTGCCAGCAGCTTAACGTCAGGGGCCTCCTACGAGCAGTACTTC. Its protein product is CASSLTSGASYEQYF.

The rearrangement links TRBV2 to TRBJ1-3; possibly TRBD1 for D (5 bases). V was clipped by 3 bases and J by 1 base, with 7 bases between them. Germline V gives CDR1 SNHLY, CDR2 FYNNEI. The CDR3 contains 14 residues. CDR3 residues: CASSDRVSGNTIYF. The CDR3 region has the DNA TGTGCCAGCAGTGACAGGGTATCTGGAAACACCATATATTTT.

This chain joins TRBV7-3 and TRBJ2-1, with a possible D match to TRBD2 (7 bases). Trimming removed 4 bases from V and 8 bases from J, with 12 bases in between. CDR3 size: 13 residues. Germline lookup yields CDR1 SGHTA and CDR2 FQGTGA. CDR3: CASSSLRGHEQFF. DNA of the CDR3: TGTGCCAGCAGCTCCCTGCGGGGGCATGAGCAGTTCTTC.

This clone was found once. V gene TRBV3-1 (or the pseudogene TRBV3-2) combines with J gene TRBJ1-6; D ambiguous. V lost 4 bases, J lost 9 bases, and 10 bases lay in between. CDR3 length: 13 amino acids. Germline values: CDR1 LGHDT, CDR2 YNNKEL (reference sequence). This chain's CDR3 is CASSPTGSSPLHF. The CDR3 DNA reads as TGTGCCAGCAGCCCCACTGGGAGTTCACCCCTCCACTTT.

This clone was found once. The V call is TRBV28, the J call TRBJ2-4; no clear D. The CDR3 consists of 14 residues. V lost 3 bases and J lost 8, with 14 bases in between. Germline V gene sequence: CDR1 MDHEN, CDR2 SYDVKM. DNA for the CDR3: TGTGCCAGCAGTTTCGGCGGCAGTTCGGACATTCAGTACTTC. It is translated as CASSFGGSSDIQYF.

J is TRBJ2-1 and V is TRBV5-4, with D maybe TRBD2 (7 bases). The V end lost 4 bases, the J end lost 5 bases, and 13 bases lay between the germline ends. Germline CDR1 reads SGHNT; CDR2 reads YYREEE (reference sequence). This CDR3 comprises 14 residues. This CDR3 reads CASSGRGGDNEQFF. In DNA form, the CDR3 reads TGTGCCAGCAGCGGGAGGGGGGGTGACAATGAGCAGTTCTTC. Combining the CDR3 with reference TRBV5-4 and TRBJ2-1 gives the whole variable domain ETGVTQSPTHLIKTRGQQVTLRCSSQSGHNTVSWYQQALGQGPQFIFQYYREEENGRGNFPPRFSGLQFPNYSSELNVNALELDDSALYLCASSGRGGDNEQFFGPGTRLTVL.

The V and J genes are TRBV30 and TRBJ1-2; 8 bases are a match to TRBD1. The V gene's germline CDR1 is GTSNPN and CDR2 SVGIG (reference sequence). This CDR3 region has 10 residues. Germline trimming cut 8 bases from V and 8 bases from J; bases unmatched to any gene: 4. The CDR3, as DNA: TGTGCCAGACAGGGGAACGGCTACACCTTC. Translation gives CARQGNGYTF.

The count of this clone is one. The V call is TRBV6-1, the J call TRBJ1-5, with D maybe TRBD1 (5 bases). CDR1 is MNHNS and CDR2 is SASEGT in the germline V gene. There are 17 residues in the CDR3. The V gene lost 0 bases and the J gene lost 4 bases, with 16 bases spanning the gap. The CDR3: CASSEANEKGWNQPQHF. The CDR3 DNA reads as TGTGCCAGCAGTGAAGCAAACGAAAAGGGGTGGAATCAGCCCCAGCATTTT.

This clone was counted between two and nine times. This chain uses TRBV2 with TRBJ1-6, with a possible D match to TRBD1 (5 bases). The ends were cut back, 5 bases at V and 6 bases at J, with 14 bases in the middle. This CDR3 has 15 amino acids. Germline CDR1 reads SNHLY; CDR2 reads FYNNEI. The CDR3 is CASSPTDSFNSPLHF. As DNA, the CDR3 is TGTGCCAGCAGTCCTACTGACAGCTTTAATTCACCCCTCCACTTT. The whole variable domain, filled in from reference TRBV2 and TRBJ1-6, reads EPEVTQTPSHQVTQMGQEVILRCVPISNHLYFYWYRQILGQKVEFLVSFYNNEISEKSEIFDDQFSVERPDGSNFTLKIRSTKLEDSAMYFCASSPTDSFNSPLHFGNGTRLTVT.

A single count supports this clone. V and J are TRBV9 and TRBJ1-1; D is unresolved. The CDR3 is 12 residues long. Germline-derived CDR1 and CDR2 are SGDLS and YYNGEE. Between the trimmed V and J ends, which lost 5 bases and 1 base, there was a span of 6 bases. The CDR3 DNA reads TGTGCCAGCAGTGGCGGGAACACTGAAGCTTTCTTT. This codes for CASSGGNTEAFF. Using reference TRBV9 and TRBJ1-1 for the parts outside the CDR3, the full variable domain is DSGVTQTPKHLITATGQRVTLRCSPRSGDLSVYWYQQSLDQGLQFLIQYYNGEERAKGNILERFSAQQFPDLHSELNLSSLELGDSALYFCASSGGNTEAFFGQGTRLTVV.

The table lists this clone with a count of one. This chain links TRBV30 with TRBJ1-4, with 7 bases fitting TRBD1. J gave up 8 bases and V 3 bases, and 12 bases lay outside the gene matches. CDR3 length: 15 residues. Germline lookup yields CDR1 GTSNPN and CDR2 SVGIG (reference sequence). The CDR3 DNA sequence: TGTGCCTGGAGCCGAGGACAGGCGGGAGGGGAAAAACTGTTTTTT. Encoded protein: CAWSRGQAGGEKLFF.

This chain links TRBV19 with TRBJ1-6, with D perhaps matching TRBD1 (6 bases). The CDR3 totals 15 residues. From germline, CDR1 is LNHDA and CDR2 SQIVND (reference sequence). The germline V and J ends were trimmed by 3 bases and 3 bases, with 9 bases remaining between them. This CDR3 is CASSIQDSYNSPLHF. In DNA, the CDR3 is TGTGCCAGTAGTATCCAGGACAGCTATAATTCACCCCTCCACTTT.

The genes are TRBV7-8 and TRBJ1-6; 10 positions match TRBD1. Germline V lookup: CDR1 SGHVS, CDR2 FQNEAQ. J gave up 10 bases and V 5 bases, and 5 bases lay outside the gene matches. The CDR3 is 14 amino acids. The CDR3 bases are TGTGCCAGCAGCCTCGACAGGGGGCAATCACCCCTCCACTTT. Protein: CASSLDRGQSPLHF.

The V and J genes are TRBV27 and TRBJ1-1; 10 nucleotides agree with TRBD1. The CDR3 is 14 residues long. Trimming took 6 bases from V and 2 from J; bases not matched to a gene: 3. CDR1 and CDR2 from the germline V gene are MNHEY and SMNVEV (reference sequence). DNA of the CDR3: TGTGCCAGCAGCCCGACAGGGGGCAACACTGAAGCTTTCTTT. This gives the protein CASSPTGGNTEAFF.

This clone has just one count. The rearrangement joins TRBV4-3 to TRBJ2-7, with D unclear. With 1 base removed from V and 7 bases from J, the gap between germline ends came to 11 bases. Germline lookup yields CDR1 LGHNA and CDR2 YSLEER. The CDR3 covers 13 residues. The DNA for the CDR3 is TGCGCCAGCAGCCAAGTCGTCCGCAGGGAGCAGTACTTC. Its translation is CASSQVVRREQYF.

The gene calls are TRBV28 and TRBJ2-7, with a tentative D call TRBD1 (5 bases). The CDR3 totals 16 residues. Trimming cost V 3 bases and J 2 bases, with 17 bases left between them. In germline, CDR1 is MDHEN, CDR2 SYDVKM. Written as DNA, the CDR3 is TGTGCCAGCAGTTTGGTTATCGGCAGGGCAACCTACGAGCAGTACTTC. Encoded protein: CASSLVIGRATYEQYF.

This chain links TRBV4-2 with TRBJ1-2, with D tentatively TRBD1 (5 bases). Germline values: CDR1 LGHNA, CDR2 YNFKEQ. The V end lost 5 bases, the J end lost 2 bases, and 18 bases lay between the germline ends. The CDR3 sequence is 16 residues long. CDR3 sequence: CASSNPGRGENYGYTF. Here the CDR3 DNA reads TGTGCCAGCAGCAACCCAGGGAGGGGTGAGAACTATGGCTACACCTTC.

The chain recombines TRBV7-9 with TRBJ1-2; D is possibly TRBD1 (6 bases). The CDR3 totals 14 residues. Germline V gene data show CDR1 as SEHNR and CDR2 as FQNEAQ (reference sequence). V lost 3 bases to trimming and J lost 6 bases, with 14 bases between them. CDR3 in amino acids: CASSLAAGVDGYTF. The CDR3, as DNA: TGTGCCAGCAGCTTGGCGGCAGGGGTGGATGGCTACACCTTC. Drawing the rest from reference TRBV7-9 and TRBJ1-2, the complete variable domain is DTGVSQNPRHKITKRGQNVTFRCDPISEHNRLYWYRQTLGQGPEFLTYFQNEAQLEKSRLLSDRFSAERPKGSFSTLEIQRTEQGDSAMYLCASSLAAGVDGYTFGSGTRLTVV.

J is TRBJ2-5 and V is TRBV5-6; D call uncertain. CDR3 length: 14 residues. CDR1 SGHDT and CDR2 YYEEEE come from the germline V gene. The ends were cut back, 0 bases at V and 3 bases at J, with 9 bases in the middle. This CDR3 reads CASSLGSVEETQYF. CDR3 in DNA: TGTGCCAGCAGCTTGGGGTCCGTAGAAGAGACCCAGTACTTC. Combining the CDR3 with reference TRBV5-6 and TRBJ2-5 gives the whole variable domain DAGVTQSPTHLIKTRGQQVTLRCSPKSGHDTVSWYQQALGQGPQFIFQYYEEEERQRGNFPDRFSGHQFPNYSSELNVNALLLGDSALYLCASSLGSVEETQYFGPGTRLLVL.